This TCR beta chain originates from a study of cytomegalovirus exposure and HLA in healthy donors. Findings of the study overall: CMV serostatus was the only immune exposure information that was available. Per a later analysis, 15,000 to 20,000 TCR beta sequences showed association with HLA alleles at 0.05 false discovery rate.

13 Jbeta primers and 60 Vbeta primers were used for the PCR. The data were produced by immunoSEQ multiplex PCR, yet TCRdb's version contains in-frame clones alone and is incomplete. The sample has about 230,000 clones, about 83% seen once. Regarding donors, all were healthy bone marrow donors. Trimming took 4 bases from V and 5 from J; bases not matched to a gene: 4. CDR3 size: 13 residues. CDR1 is KGHSH and CDR2 is LQKENI in the germline V gene. Comment on this clone: Its antigen remains unknown.

The J gene is TRBJ1-2, the V gene TRBV18; TRBD1 agrees at 7 bases. The receptor's source is a human donor in good health. Sequenced input: PBMCs. The CDR3 region has the DNA TGTGCCAGCTCACAAGACAGGGAGTATGGCTACACCTTC. This encodes CASSQDREYGYTF.